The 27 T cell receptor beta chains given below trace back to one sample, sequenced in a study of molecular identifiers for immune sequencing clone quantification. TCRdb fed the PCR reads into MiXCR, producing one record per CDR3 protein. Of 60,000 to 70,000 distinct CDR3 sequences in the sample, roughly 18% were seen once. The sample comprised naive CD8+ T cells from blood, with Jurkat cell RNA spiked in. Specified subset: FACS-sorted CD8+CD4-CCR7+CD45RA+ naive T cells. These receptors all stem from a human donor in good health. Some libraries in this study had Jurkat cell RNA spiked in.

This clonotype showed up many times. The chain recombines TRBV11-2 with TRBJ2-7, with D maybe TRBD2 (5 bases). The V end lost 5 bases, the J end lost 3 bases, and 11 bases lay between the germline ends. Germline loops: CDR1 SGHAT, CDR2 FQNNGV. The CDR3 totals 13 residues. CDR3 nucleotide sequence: TGTGCCAGCAGCACCGGACTGTTCTACGAGCAGTACTTC. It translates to CASSTGLFYEQYF.

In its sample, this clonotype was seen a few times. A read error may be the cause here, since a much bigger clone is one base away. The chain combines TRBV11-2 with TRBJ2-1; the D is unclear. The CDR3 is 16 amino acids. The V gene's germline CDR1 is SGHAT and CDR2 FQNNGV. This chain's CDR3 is CASSSTEGPIYNELFF. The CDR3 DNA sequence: TGTGCCAGCAGCTCCACCGAAGGCCCTATCTACAATGAGCTGTTCTTC.

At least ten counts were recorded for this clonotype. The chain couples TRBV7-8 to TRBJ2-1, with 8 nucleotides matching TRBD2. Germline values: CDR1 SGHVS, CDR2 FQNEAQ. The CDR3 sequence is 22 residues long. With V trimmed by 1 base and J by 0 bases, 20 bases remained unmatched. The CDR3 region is CASSLEVIRLWTSSSSYNEQFF. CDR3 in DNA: TGTGCCAGCAGCTTAGAAGTGATACGGTTATGGACTAGCTCAAGCTCCTACAATGAGCAGTTCTTC.

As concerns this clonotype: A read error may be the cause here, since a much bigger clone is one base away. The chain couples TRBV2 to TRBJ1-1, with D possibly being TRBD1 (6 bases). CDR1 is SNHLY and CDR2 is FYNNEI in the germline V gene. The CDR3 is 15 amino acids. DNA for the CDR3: TGTGCCAGCAAGAATGGACGGAGGGGGAACACTGGAGCTTTCTTT. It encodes CASKNGRRGNTGAFF.

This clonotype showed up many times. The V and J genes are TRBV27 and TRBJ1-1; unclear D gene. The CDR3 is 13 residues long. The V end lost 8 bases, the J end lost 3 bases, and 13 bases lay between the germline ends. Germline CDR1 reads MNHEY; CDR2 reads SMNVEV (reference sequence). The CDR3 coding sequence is TGTGCCAGCTTCGAGGCTGCGGACACTGAAGCTTTCTTT. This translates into CASFEAADTEAFF.

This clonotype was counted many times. The CDR3 DNA is TGTGCCAGCAGCCCTCACACGGAGGCAGATACGCAGTATTTT. Protein: CASSPHTEADTQYF. The chain links TRBV7-6 to TRBJ2-3, with D possibly matching TRBD2 (5 bases). The CDR3 length is 14 residues. V was cut by 5 bases and J by 4 bases, with 13 bases left in between. Germline CDR1 is SGHVS and CDR2 is FNYEAQ. The entire variable domain, with the rest obtained from reference TRBV7-6 and TRBJ2-3, is as follows: GAGVSQSPRYKVTKRGQDVALRCDPISGHVSLYWYRQALGQGPEFLTYFNYEAQQDKSGLPNDRFSAERPEGSISTLTIQRTEQRDSAMYRCASSPHTEADTQYFGPGTRLTVL.

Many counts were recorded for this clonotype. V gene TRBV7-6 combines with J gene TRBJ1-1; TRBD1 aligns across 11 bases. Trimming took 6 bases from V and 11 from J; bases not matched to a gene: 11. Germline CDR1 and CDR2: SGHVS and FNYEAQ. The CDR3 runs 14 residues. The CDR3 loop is CASRDGQGASRAFF. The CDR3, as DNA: TGTGCCAGCAGGGATGGACAGGGGGCAAGTCGCGCTTTCTTT.

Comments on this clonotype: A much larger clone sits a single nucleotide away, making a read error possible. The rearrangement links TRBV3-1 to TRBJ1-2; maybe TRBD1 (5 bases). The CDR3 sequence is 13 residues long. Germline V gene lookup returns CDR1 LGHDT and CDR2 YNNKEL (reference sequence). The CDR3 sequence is CACSGHLNYGYTF. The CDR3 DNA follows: TGTGCCTGCAGCGGACATCTTAACTATGGCTACACCTTC. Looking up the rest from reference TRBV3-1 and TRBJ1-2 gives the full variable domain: DTAVSQTPKYLVTQMGNDKSIKCEQNLGHDTMYWYKQDSKKFLKIMFSYNNKELIINETVPNRFSPKSPDKAHLNLHINSLELGDSAVYFCACSGHLNYGYTFGSGTRLTVV.

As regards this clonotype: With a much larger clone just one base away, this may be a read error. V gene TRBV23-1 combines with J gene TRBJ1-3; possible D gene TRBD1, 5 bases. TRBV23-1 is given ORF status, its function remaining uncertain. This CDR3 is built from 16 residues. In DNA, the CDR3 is TGCGCCAGCAGTCTGAGGGCAGGGCACTCTGGAAACACCATACATTTT. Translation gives CASSLRAGHSGNTIHF.

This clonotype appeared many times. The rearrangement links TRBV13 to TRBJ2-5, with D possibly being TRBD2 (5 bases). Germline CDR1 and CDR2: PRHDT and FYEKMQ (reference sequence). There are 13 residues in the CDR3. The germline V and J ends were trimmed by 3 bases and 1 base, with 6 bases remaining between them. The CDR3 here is CASSFEGQETQYF. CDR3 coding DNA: TGTGCCAGCAGCTTCGAGGGCCAAGAGACCCAGTACTTC.

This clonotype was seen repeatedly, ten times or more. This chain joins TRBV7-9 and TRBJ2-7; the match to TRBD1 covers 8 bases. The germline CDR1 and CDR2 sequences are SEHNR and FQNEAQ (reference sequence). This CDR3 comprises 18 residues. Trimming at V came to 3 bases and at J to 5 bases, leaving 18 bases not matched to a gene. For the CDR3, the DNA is TGTGCCAGCAGCTTGAATGTTCTCGGGACAGGACCCTCGGACGAGCAGTACTTC. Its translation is CASSLNVLGTGPSDEQYF.

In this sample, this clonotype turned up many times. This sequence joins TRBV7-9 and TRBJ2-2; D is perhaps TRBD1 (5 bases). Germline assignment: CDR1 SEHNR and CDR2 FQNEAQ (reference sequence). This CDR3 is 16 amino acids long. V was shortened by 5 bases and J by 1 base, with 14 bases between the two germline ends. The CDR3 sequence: CASSPRQRQNTGELFF. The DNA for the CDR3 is TGTGCCAGCAGCCCACGACAGCGACAGAACACCGGGGAGCTGTTTTTT.

The CDR3 here is CASSLTGGPYEQYF. CDR3 in DNA: TGTGCCAGCAGTTTGACAGGGGGTCCCTACGAGCAGTACTTC. This sequence joins TRBV6-2 or TRBV6-3 and TRBJ2-7; TRBD1 matches at 9 bases. V shed 4 bases, J shed 2 bases, and the junction held 3 bases outside the gene matches. The CDR3 totals 14 residues. The germline V gene has CDR1 MNHEY and CDR2 SVGEGT.

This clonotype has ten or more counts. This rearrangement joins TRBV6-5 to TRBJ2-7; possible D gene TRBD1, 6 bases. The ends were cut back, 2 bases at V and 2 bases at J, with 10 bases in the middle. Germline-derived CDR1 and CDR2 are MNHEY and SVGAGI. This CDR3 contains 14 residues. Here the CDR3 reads CASSYGQGPYEQYF. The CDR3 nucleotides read TGTGCCAGCAGTTACGGGCAGGGGCCCTACGAGCAGTACTTC.

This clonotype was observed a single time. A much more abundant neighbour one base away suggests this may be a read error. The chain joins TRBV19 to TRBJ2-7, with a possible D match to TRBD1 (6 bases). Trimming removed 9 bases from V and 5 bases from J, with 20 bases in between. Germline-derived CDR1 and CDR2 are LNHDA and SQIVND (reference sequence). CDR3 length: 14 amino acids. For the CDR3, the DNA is TGTGCCAGAGCCGGGGCAGGGGACCATGACGAGCAGTACTTC. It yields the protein CARAGAGDHDEQYF.

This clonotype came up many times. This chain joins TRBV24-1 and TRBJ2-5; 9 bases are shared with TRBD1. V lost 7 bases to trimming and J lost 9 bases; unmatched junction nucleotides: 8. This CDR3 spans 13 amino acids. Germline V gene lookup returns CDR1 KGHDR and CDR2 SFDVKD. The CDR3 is CATSGTGSLAQYF. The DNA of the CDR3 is TGTGCCACCAGCGGGACAGGGTCCCTGGCCCAGTACTTC.

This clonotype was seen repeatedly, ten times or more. CDR3 loop: CASSSGGSLGTEQYF. DNA for the CDR3: TGTGCCAGCTCATCAGGGGGGAGTTTAGGTACCGAGCAGTACTTC. The rearrangement joins TRBV6-5 to TRBJ2-7; D possibly corresponds to TRBD1 (7 bases). This CDR3 has 15 residues. Germline lookup yields CDR1 MNHEY and CDR2 SVGAGI. V was trimmed by 8 bases and J by 6 bases, leaving 23 bases between them.

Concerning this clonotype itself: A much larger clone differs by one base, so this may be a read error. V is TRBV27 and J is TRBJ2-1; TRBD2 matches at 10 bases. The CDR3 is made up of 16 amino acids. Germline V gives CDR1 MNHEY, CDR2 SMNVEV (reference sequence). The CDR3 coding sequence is TGTGCCAGCAGTTTAAGCGGGAGGGCCTCGTACAGTGAGCAGTTCTTC. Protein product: CASSLSGRASYSEQFF.

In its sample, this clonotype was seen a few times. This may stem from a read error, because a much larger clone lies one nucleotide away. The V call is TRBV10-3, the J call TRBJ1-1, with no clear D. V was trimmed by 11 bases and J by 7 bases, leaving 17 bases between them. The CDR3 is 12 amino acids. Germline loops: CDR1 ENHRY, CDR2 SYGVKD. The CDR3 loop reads CAARAGGGEAFF. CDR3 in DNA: TGTGCCGCCCGGGCAGGAGGAGGTGAAGCTTTCTTT.

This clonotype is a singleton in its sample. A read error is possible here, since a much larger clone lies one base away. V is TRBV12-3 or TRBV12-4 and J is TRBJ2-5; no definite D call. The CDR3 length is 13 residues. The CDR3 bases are TGTGCCAGCAGGCCGGAAATCCAAGAGACCCGGTACTTC. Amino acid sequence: CASRPEIQETRYF.

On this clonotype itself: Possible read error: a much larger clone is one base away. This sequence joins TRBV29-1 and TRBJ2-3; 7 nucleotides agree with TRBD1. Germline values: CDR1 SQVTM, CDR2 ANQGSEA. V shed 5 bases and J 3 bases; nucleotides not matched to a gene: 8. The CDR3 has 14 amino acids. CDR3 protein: CSVIGTEDTDTQYF. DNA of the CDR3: TGCAGCGTTATCGGGACAGAAGATACAGATACGCAGTATTTT.

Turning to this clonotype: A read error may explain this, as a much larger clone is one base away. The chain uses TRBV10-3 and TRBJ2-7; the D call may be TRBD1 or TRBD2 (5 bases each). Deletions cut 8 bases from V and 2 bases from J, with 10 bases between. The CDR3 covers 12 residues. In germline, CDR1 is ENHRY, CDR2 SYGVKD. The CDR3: CAIDSGTYEQYF. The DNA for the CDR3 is TGTGCCATCGACAGCGGTACCTACGAGCAGTACTTC.

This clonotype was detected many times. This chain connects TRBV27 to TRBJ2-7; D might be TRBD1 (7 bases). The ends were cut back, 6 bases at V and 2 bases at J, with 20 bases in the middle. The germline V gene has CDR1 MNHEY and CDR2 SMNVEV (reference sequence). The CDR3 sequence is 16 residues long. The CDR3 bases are TGTGCCAGCAGCCATTTAGGGGGGCAGGGGGCCTACGAGCAGTACTTC. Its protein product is CASSHLGGQGAYEQYF.

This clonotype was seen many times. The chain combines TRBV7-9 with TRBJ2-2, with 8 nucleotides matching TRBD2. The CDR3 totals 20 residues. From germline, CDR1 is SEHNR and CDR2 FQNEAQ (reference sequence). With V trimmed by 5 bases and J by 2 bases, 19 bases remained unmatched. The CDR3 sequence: CASSRLPWDSGRANTGELFF. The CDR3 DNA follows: TGTGCCAGCAGCCGACTGCCATGGGATTCCGGGAGGGCTAACACCGGGGAGCTGTTTTTT.

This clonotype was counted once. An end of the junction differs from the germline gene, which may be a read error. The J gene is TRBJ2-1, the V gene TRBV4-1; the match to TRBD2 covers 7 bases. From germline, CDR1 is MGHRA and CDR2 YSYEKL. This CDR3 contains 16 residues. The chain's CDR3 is CASSQLTSDFYSEQFF. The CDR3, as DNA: TGCGCCAGCAGCCAACTAACTAGCGACTTTTACAGTGAGCAGTTCTTC.

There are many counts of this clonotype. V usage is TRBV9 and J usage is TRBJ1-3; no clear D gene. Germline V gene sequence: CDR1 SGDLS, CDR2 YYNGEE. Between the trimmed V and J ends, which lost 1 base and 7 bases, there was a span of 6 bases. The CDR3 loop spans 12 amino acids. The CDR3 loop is CASSVSWNTIYF. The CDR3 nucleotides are TGTGCCAGCAGCGTATCGTGGAACACCATATATTTT. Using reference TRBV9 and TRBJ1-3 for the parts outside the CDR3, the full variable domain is DSGVTQTPKHLITATGQRVTLRCSPRSGDLSVYWYQQSLDQGLQFLIQYYNGEERAKGNILERFSAQQFPDLHSELNLSSLELGDSALYFCASSVSWNTIYFGEGSWLTVV.

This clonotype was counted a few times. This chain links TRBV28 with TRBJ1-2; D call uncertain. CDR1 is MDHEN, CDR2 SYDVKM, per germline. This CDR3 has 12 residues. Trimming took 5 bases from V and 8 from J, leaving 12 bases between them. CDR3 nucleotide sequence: TGTGCCAGCAGTCCGGGGATCTGGGGCTACACCTTC. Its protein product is CASSPGIWGYTF.